This T cell receptor (beta chain) stems from a study of blood T cell repertoires in COVID-19. The data were produced by immunoSEQ multiplex PCR, yet TCRdb's version contains in-frame clones alone and is incomplete. The data hold about 200,000 clones, with about 85% observed a single time. The sequencing sample was made of peripheral blood. This TCR was recovered from a woman in her forties or fifties with COVID-19, enrolled during active disease.

This chain's CDR3 is CASSAPTGGGRTDTQYF. CDR3 bases: TGTGCCAGCAGTGCCCCTACGGGGGGGGGACGCACAGATACGCAGTATTTT. The rearrangement uses TRBV2 and TRBJ2-3; 8 positions match TRBD2. The CDR3 has 17 amino acids. Unmatched junction bases numbered 10, after V lost 4 bases and J lost 1 base. Germline assignment: CDR1 SNHLY and CDR2 FYNNEI.